A single sample gave rise to the 2 T cell receptor beta chains below, sequenced in a study of shared clonotypes between healthy human individuals. Sequencing used immunoSEQ multiplex PCR; TCRdb keeps in-frame clones, though not all of them. The table shows over 2 million clones, with 85% to 95% occurring only once. Sequencing was done on a sample of naive CD4+ T cells sorted from blood. Described subset: CD45RA+ positively selected. The receptors here all came from a man in his late teens or twenties in good health.

CDR3 sequence reads: CASSPRWGGEQYF. CDR3 DNA sequence: TGTGCCAGCAGCCCAAGGTGGGGCGGCGAGCAGTACTTC. This rearrangement joins TRBV7-2 to TRBJ2-7; perhaps TRBD1 as D (5 bases). V lost 5 bases and J lost 6, with 14 bases in between. The CDR3 has 13 amino acids. CDR1 is SGHTA, CDR2 FQGNSA, per germline. Looking up the rest from reference TRBV7-2 and TRBJ2-7 gives the full variable domain: GAGVSQSPSNKVTEKGKDVELRCDPISGHTALYWYRQSLGQGLEFLIYFQGNSAPDKSGLPSDRFSAERTGGSVSTLTIQRTQQEDSAVYLCASSPRWGGEQYFGPGTRLTVT.

This clone was seen a single time. The chain recombines TRBV18 with TRBJ1-4, with unresolved D. Trimming stripped 4 bases from V and 8 bases from J, with 11 bases between. The germline CDR1 and CDR2 sequences are KGHSH and LQKENI. The CDR3 covers 13 residues. The CDR3 bases are TGTGCCAGCTCACGGGGAAGCGAAGAAAAACTGTTTTTT. It translates to CASSRGSEEKLFF.